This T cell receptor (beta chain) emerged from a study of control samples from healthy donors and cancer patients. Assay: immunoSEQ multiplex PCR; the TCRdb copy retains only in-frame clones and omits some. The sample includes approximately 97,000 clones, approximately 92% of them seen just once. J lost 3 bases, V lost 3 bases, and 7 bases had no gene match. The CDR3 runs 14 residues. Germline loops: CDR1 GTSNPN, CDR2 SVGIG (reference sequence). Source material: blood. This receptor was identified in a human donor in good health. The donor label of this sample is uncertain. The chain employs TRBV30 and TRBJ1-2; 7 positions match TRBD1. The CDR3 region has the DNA TGTGCCTGGAGCGTAGGACAGGCCGACTATGGCTACACCTTC. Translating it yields CAWSVGQADYGYTF.